The next 22 T cell receptor beta chains were all read from a single sample in a study of cytomegalovirus exposure and HLA in healthy donors. Sequenced by immunoSEQ multiplex PCR; TCRdb stores in-frame clones only, minus some. The sample lists approximately 270,000 clones, about 90% occurring once. The sequenced material came from PBMCs. The receptors derive from a woman aged 18-29 years in good health and CMV-seronegative.

This chain uses TRBV7-6 with TRBJ2-7; D uncertain. This CDR3 has 14 amino acids. CDR1 SGHVS and CDR2 FNYEAQ come from the germline V gene. The germline V and J ends were trimmed by 0 bases and 0 bases, with 6 bases remaining between them. CDR3 bases: TGTGCCAGCAGCTTAGCCGCGAGCTCCTACGAGCAGTACTTC. It encodes CASSLAASSYEQYF.

The rearrangement links TRBV9 to TRBJ1-5; D unresolved. Germline CDR1 is SGDLS and CDR2 is YYNGEE. The CDR3 spans 15 residues. Trimming took off 0 bases at V and 3 bases at J, with 10 bases between the two ends. The CDR3: CASSVAGGVNQPQHF. The CDR3 nucleotides read TGTGCCAGCAGCGTAGCTGGAGGTGTCAATCAGCCCCAGCATTTT.

The genes are TRBV6-5 and TRBJ1-2; TRBD1 aligns across 7 bases. J gave up 1 base and V 5 bases, and 4 bases lay outside the gene matches. Germline CDR1 and CDR2: MNHEY and SVGAGI. The CDR3 totals 14 residues. CDR3 sequence reads: CASSQTGINYGYTF. As DNA, the CDR3 is TGTGCCAGCAGTCAGACAGGGATTAACTATGGCTACACCTTC.

V usage is TRBV5-1 and J usage is TRBJ2-2; D may be TRBD1 (6 bases). The V gene's germline CDR1 is SGHRS and CDR2 YFSETQ. The CDR3 spans 14 residues. Trimming removed 4 bases from V and 1 base from J, with 8 bases in between. CDR3 bases: TGCGCCAGCAGCGCACAGGGGAACACCGGGGAGCTGTTTTTT. Protein: CASSAQGNTGELFF.

The chain joins TRBV7-9 to TRBJ1-3; D remains unclear. The CDR3 contains 15 residues. V lost 7 bases to trimming and J lost 2 bases, with 15 bases between them. The germline V gene encodes CDR1 SEHNR and CDR2 FQNEAQ (reference sequence). DNA for the CDR3: TGTGCCAGCAACTCTTTAACGTTGGCTGGAAACACCATATATTTT. It translates to CASNSLTLAGNTIYF.

The genes are TRBV5-4 and TRBJ1-2; 9 bases are a match to TRBD1. CDR1 SGHNT and CDR2 YYREEE come from the germline V gene (reference sequence). This CDR3 is built from 15 residues. Trimming at V came to 3 bases and at J to 3 bases, leaving 6 bases not matched to a gene. CDR3 nucleotides: TGTGCCAGCAGCTCGCCTACAGGGGGCGACTATGGCTACACCTTC. The encoded protein is CASSSPTGGDYGYTF.

This chain connects TRBV7-2 to TRBJ2-2; TRBD1 agrees at 10 bases. The CDR3 runs 16 residues. From germline, CDR1 is SGHTA and CDR2 FQGNSA. Losses at the gene ends were 4 bases for V and 6 bases for J; bases not matched to a gene: 8. The chain's CDR3 is CASSWRQGAIPGELFF. In DNA form, the CDR3 reads TGTGCCAGCAGCTGGCGACAGGGGGCGATCCCCGGGGAGCTGTTTTTT.

This chain joins TRBV5-6 and TRBJ2-7, with D unresolved. Germline CDR1 reads SGHDT; CDR2 reads YYEEEE. The V and J ends lost 4 bases and 0 bases respectively, with 8 bases between them. This CDR3 spans 13 amino acids. CDR3 in DNA: TGTGCCAGCAGCACGTTGAGCTCCTACGAGCAGTACTTC. Translated: CASSTLSSYEQYF.

This chain connects TRBV4-3 to TRBJ2-7; a weak D match, TRBD2 (7 bases). CDR1 and CDR2 (germline): LGHNA, YSLEER. The CDR3 is made up of 16 amino acids. V lost 0 bases and J 3 bases, leaving 15 bases between the germline ends. The CDR3 here is CASSQDLPGGGYEQYF. CDR3 in DNA: TGCGCCAGCAGCCAAGATTTGCCGGGGGGCGGCTACGAGCAGTACTTC.

This CDR3 is CAWSDGSEAFF. The CDR3 DNA sequence: TGTGCCTGGAGTGACGGTTCTGAAGCTTTCTTT. V gene TRBV30 combines with J gene TRBJ1-1; no firm D call. The CDR3 consists of 11 residues. Trimming shortened V by 1 base and J by 6 bases, and 6 bases separated the two germline ends. The germline V gene encodes CDR1 GTSNPN and CDR2 SVGIG (reference sequence).

The chain recombines TRBV15 with TRBJ1-1; 7 bases are shared with TRBD1. V lost 2 bases to trimming and J lost 1 base; unmatched junction nucleotides: 7. CDR1 and CDR2 (germline): LNHNV, YYDKDF (reference sequence). The CDR3 has 16 residues. CDR3 protein: CATSRTTGVENTEAFF. CDR3 coding DNA: TGTGCCACCAGCAGAACAACAGGGGTGGAGAACACTGAAGCTTTCTTT.

This chain connects TRBV20-1 to TRBJ2-4; 8 bases are shared with TRBD2. The CDR3 has 11 residues. CDR1 and CDR2 from the germline V gene are DFQATT and SNEGSKA (reference sequence). The CDR3 spells CSPAGENIQYF. The DNA of the CDR3 is TGCTCACCAGCGGGGGAAAACATTCAGTACTTC.

The rearrangement uses TRBV27 and TRBJ2-1, with 9 bases matching TRBD2. The CDR3 extends over 15 amino acids. V shed 8 bases, J shed 8 bases, and the junction held 13 bases outside the gene matches. Germline V lookup: CDR1 MNHEY, CDR2 SMNVEV (reference sequence). The CDR3 DNA sequence: TGTGCCAGCCGGACGGGGACTAGCTTGGTGTATGAGCAGTTCTTC. This codes for CASRTGTSLVYEQFF.

This chain connects TRBV10-1 to TRBJ2-7, with 8 positions matching TRBD2. Germline trimming cut 3 bases from V and 0 bases from J; bases unmatched to any gene: 10. The CDR3 is 17 amino acids. Germline V gives CDR1 WNHNN, CDR2 SYGVQD (reference sequence). As DNA, the CDR3 is TGCGCCAGCAGTGACTCCCAGCGGGGGCCTTACTCCTACGAGCAGTACTTC. Amino acid sequence: CASSDSQRGPYSYEQYF.

The V and J genes are TRBV7-8 and TRBJ1-1; D is ambiguous. The CDR3 has 12 residues. The germline V gene encodes CDR1 SGHVS and CDR2 FQNEAQ. The germline V and J ends were trimmed by 5 bases and 4 bases, with 8 bases remaining between them. The DNA of the CDR3 is TGTGCCAGCAGCCCGAGGAGCACTGAAGCTTTCTTT. It codes for CASSPRSTEAFF.

V is TRBV4-1 and J is TRBJ2-3; a weak D match, TRBD2 (6 bases). V shed 7 bases and J shed 0 bases, with 23 bases lying between them. The CDR3 has 18 residues. Germline V gene lookup returns CDR1 MGHRA and CDR2 YSYEKL. The chain's CDR3 is CASNYEPSVGTSTDTQYF. The CDR3 DNA reads TGCGCCAGCAACTATGAGCCCTCGGTCGGGACTAGCACAGATACGCAGTATTTT.

This chain connects TRBV21-1 to TRBJ1-6. TRBV21-1 constitutes a pseudogene. The CDR3 runs 15 residues. DNA of the CDR3: TGTGCCAGCAGCCGACCAGAGGATTATAATTCACCCCTCCACTTT. Its protein product is CASSRPEDYNSPLHF.

This clone was detected a few times. This rearrangement joins TRBV28 to TRBJ1-5, with 9 positions matching TRBD1. CDR1 MDHEN and CDR2 SYDVKM come from the germline V gene. V dropped 8 bases and J dropped 7; count of bases not matched to a gene: 18. The CDR3 is 17 amino acids. For the CDR3, the DNA is TGTGCCAGCGCCCCGGACAGGGGCCACTTTAGTGGCCAGCCCCAGCATTTT. Translating it yields CASAPDRGHFSGQPQHF.

This clone was counted once. Distinct nucleotide sequences in the sample also encode this CDR3. The chain uses TRBV5-1 and TRBJ1-5; a possible D gene is TRBD1 (5 bases). The CDR3 loop spans 14 amino acids. The germline V and J ends were trimmed by 1 base and 4 bases, with 9 bases remaining between them. Germline V gene data show CDR1 as SGHRS and CDR2 as YFSETQ. As DNA, the CDR3 is TGCGCCAGCAGCTTGTTGCCAGGGAATCAGCCCCAGCATTTT. Protein: CASSLLPGNQPQHF.

This clone was seen only once. The chain uses TRBV28 and TRBJ2-5; 9 bases align to TRBD1. CDR3 length: 14 amino acids. The V and J ends lost 2 bases and 5 bases, in that order; junction bases with no gene match: 3. CDR1 and CDR2 from the germline V gene are MDHEN and SYDVKM. CDR3 DNA: TGTGCCAGCAGTTTAGGGACAGGGTGGGAGACCCAGTACTTC. It yields the protein CASSLGTGWETQYF.

This rearrangement joins TRBV7-2 to TRBJ1-3; 8 bases match TRBD1. V dropped 5 bases and J dropped 1; count of bases not matched to a gene: 13. Per the germline V gene, CDR1 is SGHTA and CDR2 is FQGNSA. This CDR3 contains 18 residues. As DNA, the CDR3 is TGTGCCAGCAGCAGCAGAGGTCGGACAGGGTGGTCTGGAAACACCATATATTTT. Encoded protein: CASSSRGRTGWSGNTIYF. The full variable domain, in which reference TRBV7-2 and TRBJ1-3 provide the parts outside the CDR3, is GAGVSQSPSNKVTEKGKDVELRCDPISGHTALYWYRQSLGQGLEFLIYFQGNSAPDKSGLPSDRFSAERTGGSVSTLTIQRTQQEDSAVYLCASSSRGRTGWSGNTIYFGEGSWLTVV.

The chain is built from TRBV5-5 and TRBJ1-1; 7 positions match TRBD1. The length of the CDR3 is 13 residues. V dropped 4 bases and J dropped 8; count of bases not matched to a gene: 8. Germline CDR1 reads SGHKS; CDR2 reads YYEKEE (reference sequence). This CDR3 is CASSPGQTNEAFF. The CDR3 DNA follows: TGTGCCAGCAGCCCGGGACAGACCAACGAAGCTTTCTTT.